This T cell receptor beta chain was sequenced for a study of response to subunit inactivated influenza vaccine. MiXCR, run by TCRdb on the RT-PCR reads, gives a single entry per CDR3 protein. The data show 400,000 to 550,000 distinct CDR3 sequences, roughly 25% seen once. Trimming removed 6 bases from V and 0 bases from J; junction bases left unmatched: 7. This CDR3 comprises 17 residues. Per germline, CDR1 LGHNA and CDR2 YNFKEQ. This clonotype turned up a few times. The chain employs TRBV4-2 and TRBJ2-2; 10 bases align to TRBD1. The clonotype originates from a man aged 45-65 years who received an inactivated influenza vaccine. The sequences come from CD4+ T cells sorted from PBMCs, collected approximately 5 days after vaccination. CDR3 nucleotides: TGTGCCAGCAGGTCTAGACAGGGGGCAACGAACACCGGGGAGCTGTTTTTT. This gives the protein CASRSRQGATNTGELFF.